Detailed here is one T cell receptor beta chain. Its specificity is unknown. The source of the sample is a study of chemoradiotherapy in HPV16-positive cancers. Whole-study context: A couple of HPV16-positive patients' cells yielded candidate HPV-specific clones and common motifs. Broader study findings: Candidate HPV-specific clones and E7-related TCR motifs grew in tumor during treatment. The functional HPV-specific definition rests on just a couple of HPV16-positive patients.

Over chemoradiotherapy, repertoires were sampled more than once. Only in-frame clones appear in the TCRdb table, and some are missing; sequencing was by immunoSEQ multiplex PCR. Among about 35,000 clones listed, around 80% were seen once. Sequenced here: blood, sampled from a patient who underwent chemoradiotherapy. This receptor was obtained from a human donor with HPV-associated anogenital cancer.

DNA of the CDR3: TGTGCCAGTAGTATTTTCGGGGGCAGGGAGACCCAGTACTTC. Protein sequence: CASSIFGGRETQYF. The chain carries TRBV19 and TRBJ2-5; tentatively, D is TRBD1 or TRBD2 (6 bases each). Trimming shortened V by 3 bases and J by 5 bases, and 13 bases separated the two germline ends. This CDR3 is built from 14 residues. The germline V gene has CDR1 LNHDA and CDR2 SQIVND (reference sequence).